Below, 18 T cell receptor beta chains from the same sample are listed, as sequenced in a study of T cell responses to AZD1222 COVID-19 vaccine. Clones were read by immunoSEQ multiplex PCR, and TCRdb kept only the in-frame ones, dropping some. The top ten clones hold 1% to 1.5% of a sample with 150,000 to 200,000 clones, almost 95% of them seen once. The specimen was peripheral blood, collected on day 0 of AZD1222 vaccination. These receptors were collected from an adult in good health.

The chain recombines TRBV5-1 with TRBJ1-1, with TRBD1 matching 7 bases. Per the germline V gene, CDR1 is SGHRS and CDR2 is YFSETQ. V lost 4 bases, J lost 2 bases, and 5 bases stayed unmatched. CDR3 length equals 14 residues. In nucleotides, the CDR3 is TGCGCCAGCAGCGTAGGACAGGCCAACACTGAAGCTTTCTTT. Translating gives CASSVGQANTEAFF.

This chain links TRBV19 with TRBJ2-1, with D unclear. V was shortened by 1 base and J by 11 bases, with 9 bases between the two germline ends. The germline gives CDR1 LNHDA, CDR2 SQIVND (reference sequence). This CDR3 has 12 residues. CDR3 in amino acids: CASSIGGLKQFF. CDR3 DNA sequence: TGTGCCAGTAGTATAGGCGGCCTCAAGCAGTTCTTC.

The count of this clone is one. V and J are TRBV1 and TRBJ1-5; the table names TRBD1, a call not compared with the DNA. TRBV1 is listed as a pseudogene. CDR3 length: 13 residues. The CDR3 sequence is CTSSGQANQPQHF. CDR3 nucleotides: TGCACCAGCAGTGGGCAGGCCAATCAGCCCCAGCATTTT.

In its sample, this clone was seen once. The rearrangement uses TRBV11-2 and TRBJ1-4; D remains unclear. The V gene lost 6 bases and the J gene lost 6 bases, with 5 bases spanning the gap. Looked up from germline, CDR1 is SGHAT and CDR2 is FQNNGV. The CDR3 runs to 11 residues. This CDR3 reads CASRLYEKLFF. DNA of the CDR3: TGTGCCAGCAGACTCTATGAAAAACTGTTTTTT.

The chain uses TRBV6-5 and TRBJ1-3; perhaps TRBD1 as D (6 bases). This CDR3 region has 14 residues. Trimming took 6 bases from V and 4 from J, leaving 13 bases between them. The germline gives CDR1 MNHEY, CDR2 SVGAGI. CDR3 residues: CASSQDRVGNTIYF. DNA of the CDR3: TGTGCCAGCAGCCAGGACAGAGTGGGAAACACCATATATTTT.

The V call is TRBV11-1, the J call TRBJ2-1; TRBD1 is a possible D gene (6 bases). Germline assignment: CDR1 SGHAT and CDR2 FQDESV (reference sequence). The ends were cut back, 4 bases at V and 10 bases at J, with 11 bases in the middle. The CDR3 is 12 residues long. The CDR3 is CASSSTGLEQFF. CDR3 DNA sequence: TGTGCCAGCAGCTCGACAGGTTTAGAGCAGTTCTTC. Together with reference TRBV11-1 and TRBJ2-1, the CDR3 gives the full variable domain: EAEVAQSPRYKITEKSQAVAFWCDPISGHATLYWYRQILGQGPELLVQFQDESVVDDSQLPKDRFSAERLKGVDSTLKIQPAELGDSAMYLCASSSTGLEQFFGPGTRLTVL.

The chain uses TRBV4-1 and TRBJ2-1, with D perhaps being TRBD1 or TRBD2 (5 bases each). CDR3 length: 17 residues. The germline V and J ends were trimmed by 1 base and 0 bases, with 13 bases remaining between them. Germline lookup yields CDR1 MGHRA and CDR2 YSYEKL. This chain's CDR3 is CASSQVPRGLSYNEQFF. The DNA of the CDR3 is TGCGCCAGCAGCCAAGTACCCCGGGGCCTCTCCTACAATGAGCAGTTCTTC.

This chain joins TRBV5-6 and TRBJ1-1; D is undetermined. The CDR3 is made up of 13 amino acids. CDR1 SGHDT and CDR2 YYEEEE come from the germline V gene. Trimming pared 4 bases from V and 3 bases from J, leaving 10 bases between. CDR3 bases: TGTGCCAGCAGCGAGACGAGGTACACTGAAGCTTTCTTT. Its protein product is CASSETRYTEAFF.

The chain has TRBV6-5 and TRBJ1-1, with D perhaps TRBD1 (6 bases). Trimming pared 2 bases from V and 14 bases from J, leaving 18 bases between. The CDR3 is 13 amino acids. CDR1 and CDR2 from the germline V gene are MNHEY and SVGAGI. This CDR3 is CASSYEGGRGGFF. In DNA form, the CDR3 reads TGTGCCAGCAGTTACGAAGGGGGGCGCGGAGGGTTCTTT.

The CDR3 protein is CASSHYNGGAFF. CDR3 nucleotide sequence: TGTGCCAGCAGCCACTATAACGGTGGAGCTTTCTTT. The V gene is TRBV6-5, the J gene TRBJ1-1; D not resolved. The germline gives CDR1 MNHEY, CDR2 SVGAGI. CDR3 length: 12 amino acids. Trimming pared 6 bases from V and 10 bases from J, leaving 15 bases between.

CDR3 in DNA: TGCGCCAGCAGCACCCAGGGTCATAATTCACCCCTCCACTTT. It codes for CASSTQGHNSPLHF. The chain has TRBV5-1 and TRBJ1-6, with TRBD1 as a possible D gene (5 bases). Looked up from germline, CDR1 is SGHRS and CDR2 is YFSETQ. The CDR3 consists of 14 residues. V lost 4 bases to trimming and J lost 5 bases, with 10 bases between them.

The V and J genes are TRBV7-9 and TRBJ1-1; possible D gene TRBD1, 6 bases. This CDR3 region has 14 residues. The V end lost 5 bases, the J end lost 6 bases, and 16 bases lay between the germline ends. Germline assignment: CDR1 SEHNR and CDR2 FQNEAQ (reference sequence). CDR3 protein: CASSPPQGWAEAFF. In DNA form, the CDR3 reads TGTGCCAGCAGCCCACCACAGGGCTGGGCTGAAGCTTTCTTT.

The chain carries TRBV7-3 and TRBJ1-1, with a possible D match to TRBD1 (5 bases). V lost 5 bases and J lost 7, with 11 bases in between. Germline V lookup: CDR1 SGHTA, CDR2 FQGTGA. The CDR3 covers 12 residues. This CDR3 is CASSPGGIEAFF. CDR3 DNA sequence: TGTGCCAGCAGCCCGGGGGGAATTGAAGCTTTCTTT.

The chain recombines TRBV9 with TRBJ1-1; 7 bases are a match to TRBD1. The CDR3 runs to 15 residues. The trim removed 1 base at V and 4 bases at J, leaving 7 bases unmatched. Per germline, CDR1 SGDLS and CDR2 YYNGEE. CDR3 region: CASSVYNRGSTEAFF. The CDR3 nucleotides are TGTGCCAGCAGCGTATACAACAGGGGTTCCACTGAAGCTTTCTTT.

CDR3 amino acids: CASSSRQGGFYGYTF. Here the CDR3 DNA reads TGTGCCAGCAGCTCCAGACAGGGGGGGTTCTATGGCTACACCTTC. This rearrangement joins TRBV7-2 to TRBJ1-2; 9 nucleotides match TRBD1. The length of the CDR3 is 15 residues. Germline V gene lookup returns CDR1 SGHTA and CDR2 FQGNSA. V lost 4 bases and J lost 4; bases outside the gene matches: 7.

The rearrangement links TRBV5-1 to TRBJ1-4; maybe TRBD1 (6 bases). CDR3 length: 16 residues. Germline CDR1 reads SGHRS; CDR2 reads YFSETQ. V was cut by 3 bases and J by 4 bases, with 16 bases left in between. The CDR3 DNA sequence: TGCGCCAGCAGCTCGACCTCAGGGGCGTTTAATGAAAAACTGTTTTTT. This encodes CASSSTSGAFNEKLFF.

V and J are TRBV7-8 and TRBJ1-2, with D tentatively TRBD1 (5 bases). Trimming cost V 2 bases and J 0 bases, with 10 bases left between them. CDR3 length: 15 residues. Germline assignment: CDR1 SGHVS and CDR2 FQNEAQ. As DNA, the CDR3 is TGTGCCAGCAGCTTACAAGGGGCACCTAACTATGGCTACACCTTC. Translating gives CASSLQGAPNYGYTF.

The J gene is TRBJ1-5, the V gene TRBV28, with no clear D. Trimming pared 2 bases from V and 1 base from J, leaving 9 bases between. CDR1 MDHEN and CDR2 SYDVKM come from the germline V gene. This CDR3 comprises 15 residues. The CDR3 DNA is TGTGCCAGCAGTTTACCGGGAGGAAGCAATCAGCCCCAGCATTTT. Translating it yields CASSLPGGSNQPQHF.